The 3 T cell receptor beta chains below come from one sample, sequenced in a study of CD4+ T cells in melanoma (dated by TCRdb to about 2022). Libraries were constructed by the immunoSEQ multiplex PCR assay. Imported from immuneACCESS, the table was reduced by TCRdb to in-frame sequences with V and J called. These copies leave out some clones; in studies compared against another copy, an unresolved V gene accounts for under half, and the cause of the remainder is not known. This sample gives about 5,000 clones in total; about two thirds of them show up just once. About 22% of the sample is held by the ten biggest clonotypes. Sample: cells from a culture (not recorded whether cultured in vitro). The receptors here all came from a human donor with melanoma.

CDR3 loop: CASSPPVPGLNYGYTF. CDR3 bases: TGTGCCAGCTCACCACCTGTGCCGGGGCTGAACTATGGCTACACCTTC. The chain is built from TRBV18 and TRBJ1-2; tentative D call: TRBD1 (5 bases). V dropped 0 bases and J dropped 2 bases, with 13 bases sitting between them. CDR1 and CDR2 (germline): KGHSH, LQKENI. CDR3 length: 16 residues. Together with reference TRBV18 and TRBJ1-2, the CDR3 gives the full variable domain: NAGVMQNPRHLVRRRGQEARLRCSPMKGHSHVYWYRQLPEEGLKFMVYLQKENIIDESGMPKERFSAEFPKEGPSILRIQQVVRGDSAAYFCASSPPVPGLNYGYTFGSGTRLTVV.

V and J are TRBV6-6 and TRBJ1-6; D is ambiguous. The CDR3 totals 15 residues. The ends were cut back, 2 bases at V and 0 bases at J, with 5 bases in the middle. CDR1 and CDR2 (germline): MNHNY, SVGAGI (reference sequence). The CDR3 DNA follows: TGTGCCAGCAGTTACGGCACCTCCTATAATTCACCCCTCCACTTT. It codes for CASSYGTSYNSPLHF.

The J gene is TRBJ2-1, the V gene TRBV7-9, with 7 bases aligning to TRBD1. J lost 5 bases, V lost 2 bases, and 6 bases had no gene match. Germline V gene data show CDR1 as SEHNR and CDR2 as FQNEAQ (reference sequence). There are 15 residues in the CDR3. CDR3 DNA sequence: TGTGCCAGCAGCTTATATGGGACAGCAGACAATGAGCAGTTCTTC. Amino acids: CASSLYGTADNEQFF.